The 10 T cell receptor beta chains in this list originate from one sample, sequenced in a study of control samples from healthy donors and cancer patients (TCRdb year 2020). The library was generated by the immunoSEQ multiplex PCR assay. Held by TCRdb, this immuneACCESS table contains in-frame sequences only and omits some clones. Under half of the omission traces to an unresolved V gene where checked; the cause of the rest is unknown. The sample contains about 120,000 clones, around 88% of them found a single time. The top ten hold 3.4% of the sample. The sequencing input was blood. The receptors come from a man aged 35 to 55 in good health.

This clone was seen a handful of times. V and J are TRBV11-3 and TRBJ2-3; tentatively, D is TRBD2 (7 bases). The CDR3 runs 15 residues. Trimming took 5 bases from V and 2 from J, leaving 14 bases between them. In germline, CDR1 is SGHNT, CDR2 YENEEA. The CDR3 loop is CASSPEGGNTDTQYF. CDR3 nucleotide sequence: TGTGCCAGCAGCCCTGAGGGGGGGAACACAGATACGCAGTATTTT.

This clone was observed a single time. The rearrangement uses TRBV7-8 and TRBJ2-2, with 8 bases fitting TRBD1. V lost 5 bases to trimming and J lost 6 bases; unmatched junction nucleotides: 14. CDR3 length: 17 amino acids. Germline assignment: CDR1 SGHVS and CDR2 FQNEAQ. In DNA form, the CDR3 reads TGTGCCAGCAGCAAGTCCCCGGGACAGGTATACGCCGGGGAGCTGTTTTTT. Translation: CASSKSPGQVYAGELFF.

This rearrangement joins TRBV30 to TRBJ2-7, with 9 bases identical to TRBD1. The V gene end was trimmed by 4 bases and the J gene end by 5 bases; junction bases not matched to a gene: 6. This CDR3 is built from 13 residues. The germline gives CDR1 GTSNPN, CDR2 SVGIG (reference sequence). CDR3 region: CAWMWTGDHEQYF. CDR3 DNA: TGTGCCTGGATGTGGACAGGGGACCACGAGCAGTACTTC.

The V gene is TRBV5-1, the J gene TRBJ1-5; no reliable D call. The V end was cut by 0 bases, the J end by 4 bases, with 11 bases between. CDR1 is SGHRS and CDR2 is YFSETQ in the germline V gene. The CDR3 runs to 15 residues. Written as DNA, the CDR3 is TGCGCCAGCAGCTTGGGAGTTGGCTCTAATCAGCCCCAGCATTTT. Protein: CASSLGVGSNQPQHF.

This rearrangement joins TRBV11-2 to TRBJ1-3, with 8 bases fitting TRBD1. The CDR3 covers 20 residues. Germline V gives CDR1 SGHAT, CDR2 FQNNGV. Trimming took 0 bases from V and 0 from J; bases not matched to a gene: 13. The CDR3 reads CASSLDSGDRIIDSGNTIYF. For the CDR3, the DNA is TGTGCCAGCAGCTTAGATTCCGGGGACAGGATCATCGACTCTGGAAACACCATATATTTT.

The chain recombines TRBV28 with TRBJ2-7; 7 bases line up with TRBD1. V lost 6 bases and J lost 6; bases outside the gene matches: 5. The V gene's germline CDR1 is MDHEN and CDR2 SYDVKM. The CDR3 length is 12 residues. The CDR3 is CASRTTGVEQYF. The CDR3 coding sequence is TGTGCCAGCAGGACTACAGGGGTCGAGCAGTACTTC.

CDR3 sequence reads: CASSLANEQFF. Here the CDR3 DNA reads TGTGCCAGCAGCTTGGCCAATGAGCAGTTCTTC. The chain employs TRBV7-9 and TRBJ2-1; no clear D. The CDR3 totals 11 residues. Trimming pared 3 bases from V and 6 bases from J, leaving 3 bases between. Germline CDR1 SEHNR, CDR2 FQNEAQ (reference sequence). The full variable domain, completed using reference TRBV7-9 and TRBJ2-1, is DTGVSQNPRHKITKRGQNVTFRCDPISEHNRLYWYRQTLGQGPEFLTYFQNEAQLEKSRLLSDRFSAERPKGSFSTLEIQRTEQGDSAMYLCASSLANEQFFGPGTRLTVL.

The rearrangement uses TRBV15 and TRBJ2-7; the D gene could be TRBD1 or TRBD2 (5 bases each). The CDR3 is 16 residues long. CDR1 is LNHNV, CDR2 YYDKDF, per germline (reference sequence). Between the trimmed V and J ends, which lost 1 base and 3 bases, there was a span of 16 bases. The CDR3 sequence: CATSRVRNRDRYEQYF. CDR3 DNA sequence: TGTGCCACCAGCAGAGTAAGAAATAGGGACCGCTACGAGCAGTACTTC.

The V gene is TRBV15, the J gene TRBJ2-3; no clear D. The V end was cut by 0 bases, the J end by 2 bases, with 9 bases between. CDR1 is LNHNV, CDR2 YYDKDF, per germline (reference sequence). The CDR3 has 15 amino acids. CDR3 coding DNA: TGTGCCACCAGCAGAGACGGACGGTTCACAGATACGCAGTATTTT. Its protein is CATSRDGRFTDTQYF.

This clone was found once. The CDR3 DNA reads TGTGCCAGCAGCCCAGGACGTGGAGGGGAGACCCAGTACTTC. Translated: CASSPGRGGETQYF. The rearrangement links TRBV7-8 to TRBJ2-5; weak D call: TRBD2 (6 bases). V lost 5 bases, J lost 5 bases, and 15 bases lay in between. CDR3 length equals 14 residues. CDR1 is SGHVS and CDR2 is FQNEAQ in the germline V gene.